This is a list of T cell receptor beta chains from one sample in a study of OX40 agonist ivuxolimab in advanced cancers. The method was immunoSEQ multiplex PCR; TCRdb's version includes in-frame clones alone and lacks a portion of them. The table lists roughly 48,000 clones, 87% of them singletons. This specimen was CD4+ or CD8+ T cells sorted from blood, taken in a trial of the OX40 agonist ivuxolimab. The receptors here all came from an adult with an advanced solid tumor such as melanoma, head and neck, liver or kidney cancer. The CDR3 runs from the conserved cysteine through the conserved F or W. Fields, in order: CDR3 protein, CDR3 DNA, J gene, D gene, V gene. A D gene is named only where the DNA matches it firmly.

CASSPGRYEQYF TGTGCCAGCAGCCCGGGGCGCTACGAGCAGTACTTC TRBJ2-7 . TRBV5-4
CASLYGQGVLNTEAFF TGCGCCAGCCTCTATGGACAGGGGGTCCTGAACACTGAAGCTTTCTTT TRBJ1-1 TRBD1 TRBV10-2
CASTSNTAEGNTIYF TGCGCCAGCACGAGCAATACGGCAGAAGGAAACACCATATATTTT TRBJ1-3 . TRBV23-1
CASINSWRTGEQFF TGTGCCAGCATTAATTCATGGCGGACGGGTGAGCAGTTCTTC TRBJ2-1 . TRBV27
CATRDNSYEQYF TGTGCCACTCGGGACAACTCCTACGAGCAGTACTTC TRBJ2-7 . TRBV10-3
CASSELREVGDTQYF TGTGCCAGCAGTGAGTTGCGGGAGGTGGGAGATACGCAGTATTTT TRBJ2-3 TRBD2 TRBV25-1
CASSPHSSGRFAPNTGELFF TGTGCCAGCAGTCCCCACTCTAGCGGGAGGTTTGCGCCGAACACCGGGGAGCTGTTTTTT TRBJ2-2 TRBD2 TRBV2
CASSLSGAGANVLTF TGTGCCAGCAGCTTGTCAGGGGCGGGGGCCAACGTCCTGACTTTC TRBJ2-6 . TRBV5-4
CASSQGGPYEQYF TGTGCCAGCAGCCAAGGGGGACCCTACGAGCAGTACTTC TRBJ2-7 . TRBV11-3
CASSLAGEGANEKLFF TGTGCCAGCAGCTTGGCCGGAGAGGGAGCTAATGAAAAACTGTTTTTT TRBJ1-4 . TRBV5-6
CASSQKETQYF TGTGCCAGCTCCCAAAAAGAGACCCAGTACTTC TRBJ2-5 . TRBV18
CASSSWPNEQYF TGTGCCAGTAGTAGCTGGCCAAACGAGCAGTACTTC TRBJ2-7 . TRBV19
CASSPRRFPNTGELFF TGTGCCAGCAGCCCCCGCCGGTTTCCGAACACCGGGGAGCTGTTTTTT TRBJ2-2 . TRBV9
CASSQGTGGQETQYF TGCGCCAGCAGCCAAGGGACAGGGGGTCAGGAGACCCAGTACTTC TRBJ2-5 TRBD1 TRBV4-1
CASSPGTGSNQPQHF TGTGCCAGCTCACCCGGGACAGGGAGCAATCAGCCCCAGCATTTT TRBJ1-5 TRBD1 TRBV18
CASSRGGNEQFF TGTGCCAGCAGCCGGGGGGGCAATGAGCAGTTCTTC TRBJ2-1 TRBD2 TRBV13
CATWTSASVNEQFF TGTGCCACCTGGACTAGTGCATCTGTTAATGAGCAGTTCTTC TRBJ2-1 TRBD2 TRBV10-3
CASSSPVTSGSPDTQYF TGTGCCAGCAGCTCACCCGTCACTAGCGGGAGCCCAGATACGCAGTATTTT TRBJ2-3 TRBD2 TRBV7-9
CASSIGTGGRQETQYF TGTGCCAGTAGTATTGGAACAGGGGGCCGGCAAGAGACCCAGTACTTC TRBJ2-5 TRBD1 TRBV19
CAWNILRSGSETQYF TGTGCCTGGAATATTCTCAGAAGCGGGTCAGAGACCCAGTACTTC TRBJ2-5 . TRBV30
CSANSWAFF TGCAGTGCAAATTCATGGGCTTTCTTT TRBJ1-1 . TRBV20-1
CASSYSGGLVAEAFF TGTGCCAGCAGTTACTCGGGGGGTTTGGTCGCTGAAGCTTTCTTT TRBJ1-1 . TRBV6-5
CASSPEGGGGREKLFF TGTGCCAGCAGCCCCGAGGGGGGGGGAGGAAGGGAAAAACTGTTTTTT TRBJ1-4 . TRBV11-2
CSVEGQRTYNEQFF TGCAGCGTTGAAGGCCAGAGGACCTACAATGAGCAGTTCTTC TRBJ2-1 . TRBV29-1
CASSSGQENQETQYF TGTGCCAGCAGCTCAGGACAGGAGAACCAAGAGACCCAGTACTTC TRBJ2-5 TRBD1 TRBV7-9
CASSVDWGGQGLDTQYF TGTGCCAGCAGCGTAGATTGGGGGGGACAGGGGTTAGATACGCAGTATTTT TRBJ2-3 TRBD1 TRBV9